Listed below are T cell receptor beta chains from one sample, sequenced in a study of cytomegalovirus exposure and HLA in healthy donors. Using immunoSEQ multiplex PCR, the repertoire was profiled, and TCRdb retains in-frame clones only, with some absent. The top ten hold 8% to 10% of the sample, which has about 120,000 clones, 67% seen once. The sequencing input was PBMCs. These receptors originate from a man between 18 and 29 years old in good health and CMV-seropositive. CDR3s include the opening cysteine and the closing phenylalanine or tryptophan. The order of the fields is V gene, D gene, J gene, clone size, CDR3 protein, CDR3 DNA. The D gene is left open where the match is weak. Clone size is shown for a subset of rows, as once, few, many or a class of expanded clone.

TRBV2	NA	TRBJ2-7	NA	CASTRSRDNEQYF	TGTGCCAGCACCCGAAGTAGGGACAACGAGCAGTACTTC
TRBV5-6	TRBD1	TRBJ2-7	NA	CASSLTGGPYEQYF	TGTGCCAGCAGCTTGACAGGGGGCCCCTACGAGCAGTACTTC
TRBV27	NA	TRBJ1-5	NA	CATGGWGDQPQHF	TGTGCCACCGGGGGGTGGGGTGATCAGCCCCAGCATTTT
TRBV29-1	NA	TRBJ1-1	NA	CSVGRTAMNTEAFF	TGCAGCGTTGGGCGGACAGCGATGAACACTGAAGCTTTCTTT
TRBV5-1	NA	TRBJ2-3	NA	CASSLVFAPTSTDTQYF	TGCGCCAGCAGCTTGGTTTTCGCCCCTACTAGCACAGATACGCAGTATTTT
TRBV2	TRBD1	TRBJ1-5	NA	CASSLGQGGQPQHF	TGTGCCAGCAGCCTTGGACAGGGCGGTCAGCCCCAGCATTTT
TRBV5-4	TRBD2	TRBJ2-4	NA	CASSFGTSGGYIQYF	TGTGCCAGCAGCTTTGGGACTAGCGGGGGATACATTCAGTACTTC
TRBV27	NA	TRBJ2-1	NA	CASSSGGNEQFF	TGTGCCAGCAGTTCGGGTGGGAATGAGCAGTTCTTC
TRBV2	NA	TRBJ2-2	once	CASGSIKANTGELFF	TGTGCCAGCGGGAGTATAAAAGCGAACACCGGGGAGCTGTTTTTT
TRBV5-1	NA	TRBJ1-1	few	CASSWREDTEAFF	TGCGCCAGCAGCTGGAGGGAGGACACTGAAGCTTTCTTT
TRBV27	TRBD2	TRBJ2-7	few	CASSLATSGSYEQYF	TGTGCCAGCAGTCTTGCAACTAGCGGTTCCTACGAGCAGTACTTC
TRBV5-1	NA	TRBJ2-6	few	CASSLTPLTAGVSGANVLTF	TGCGCCAGCAGCTTGACCCCCTTGACAGCCGGAGTTTCTGGGGCCAACGTCCTGACTTTC
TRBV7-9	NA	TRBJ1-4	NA	CASSYDSRNEKLFF	TGTGCCAGCAGCTACGACAGCCGAAATGAAAAACTGTTTTTT
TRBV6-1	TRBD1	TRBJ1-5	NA	CASSERTGVQPQHF	TGTGCCAGCAGTGAAAGGACAGGGGTCCAGCCCCAGCATTTT
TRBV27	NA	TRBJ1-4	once	CASRANGQLYEKLFF	TGTGCCAGCAGAGCTAACGGACAGCTTTATGAAAAACTGTTTTTT
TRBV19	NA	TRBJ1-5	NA	CASSIRGPQHF	TGTGCCAGTAGTATAAGGGGGCCCCAGCATTTT
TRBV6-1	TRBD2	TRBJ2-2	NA	CAISGGGNTGELFF	TGTGCCATTAGCGGGGGGGGCAACACCGGGGAGCTGTTTTTT
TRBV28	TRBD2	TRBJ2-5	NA	CATLGLSSGVGETQYF	TGTGCCACCCTGGGGTTGTCTAGCGGGGTGGGAGAGACCCAGTACTTC
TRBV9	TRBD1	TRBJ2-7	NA	CASSVGSGGEQYF	TGTGCCAGCAGCGTAGGATCAGGGGGCGAGCAGTACTTC
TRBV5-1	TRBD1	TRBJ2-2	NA	CASSGTGTGVTGELFF	TGCGCCAGCAGCGGAACCGGGACAGGGGTTACCGGGGAGCTGTTTTTT
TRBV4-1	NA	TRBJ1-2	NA	CASSQDRTVYGYTF	TGCGCCAGCAGCCAAGATCGGACAGTCTATGGCTACACCTTC
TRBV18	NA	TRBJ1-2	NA	CASSHRDNIYGYTF	TGTGCCAGCTCACACCGGGACAATATCTATGGCTACACCTTC
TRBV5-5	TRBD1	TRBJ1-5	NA	CASSAAGQGSNQPQHF	TGTGCCAGCAGCGCAGCAGGACAGGGCAGCAATCAGCCCCAGCATTTT
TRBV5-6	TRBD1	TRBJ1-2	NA	CASSFLDRGRGYGCTF	TGTGCCAGCAGCTTCCTGGACAGGGGAAGAGGCTATGGCTGCACCTTC
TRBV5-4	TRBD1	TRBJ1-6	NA	CASSLAGTGYSPLHF	TGTGCCAGCAGCTTGGCCGGGACAGGTTATTCACCCCTCCACTTT
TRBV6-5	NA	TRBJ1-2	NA	CASSYGGKNGYTF	TGTGCCAGCAGTTACGGAGGAAAGAATGGCTACACCTTC
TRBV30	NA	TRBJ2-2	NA	CAWSPRNTGELFF	TGTGCCTGGAGTCCCAGGAACACCGGGGAGCTGTTTTTT
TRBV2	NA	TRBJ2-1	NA	CASKARLYNEQFF	TGTGCCAGCAAAGCCCGCCTTTACAATGAGCAGTTCTTC
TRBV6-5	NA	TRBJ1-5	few	CASRTVNSNQPQHF	TGTGCCAGCAGGACAGTAAACAGCAATCAGCCCCAGCATTTT
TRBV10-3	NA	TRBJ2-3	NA	CAISAETRRNTDTQYF	TGTGCCATCAGTGCCGAGACAAGACGAAACACAGATACGCAGTATTTT
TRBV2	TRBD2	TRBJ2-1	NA	CASEVTSGYEQFF	TGTGCCAGCGAAGTGACTAGCGGATACGAGCAGTTCTTC
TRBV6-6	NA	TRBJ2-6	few	CASSYSTSGANVLTF	TGTGCCAGCAGTTACTCCACATCTGGGGCCAACGTCCTGACTTTC
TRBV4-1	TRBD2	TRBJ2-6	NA	CASSQGEGYGANVLTF	TGCGCCAGCAGCCAAGGGGAGGGTTATGGGGCCAACGTCCTGACTTTC
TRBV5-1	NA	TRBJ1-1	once	CASSRAEAGGPEAFF	TGCGCCAGCAGCCGGGCAGAGGCTGGGGGCCCTGAAGCTTTCTTT
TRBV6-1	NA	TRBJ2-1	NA	CASRLTGNEQFF	TGTGCCAGCAGACTAACAGGGAATGAGCAGTTCTTC
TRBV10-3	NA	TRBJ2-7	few	CAISESAGTYEQYF	TGTGCCATCAGTGAGTCGGCAGGGACCTACGAGCAGTACTTC
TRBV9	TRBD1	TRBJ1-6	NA	CASSVGYMGTGVNNSPLHF	TGTGCCAGCAGCGTAGGTTACATGGGGACAGGGGTGAATAATTCACCCCTCCACTTT